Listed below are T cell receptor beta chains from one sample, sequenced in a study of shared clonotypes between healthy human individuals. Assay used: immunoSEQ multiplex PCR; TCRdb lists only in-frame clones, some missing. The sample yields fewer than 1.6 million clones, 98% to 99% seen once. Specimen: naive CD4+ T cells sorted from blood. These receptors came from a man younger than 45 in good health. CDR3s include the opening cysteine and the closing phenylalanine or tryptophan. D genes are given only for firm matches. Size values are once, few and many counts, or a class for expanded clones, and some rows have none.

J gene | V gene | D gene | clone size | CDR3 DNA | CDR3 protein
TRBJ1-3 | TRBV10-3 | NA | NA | TGTGCCATCAGTGCCGTATCCCAGGAGGGAAACACCATATATTTT | CAISAVSQEGNTIYF
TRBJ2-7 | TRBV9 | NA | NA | TGTGCCAGCAGCGTAGACCAGTCAAGGACCTACGAGCAGTACTTC | CASSVDQSRTYEQYF
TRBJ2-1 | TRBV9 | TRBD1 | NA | TGTGCCAGCAGCGCCCATTCCCGGGACAGCTTTAGGAATGAGCAGTTCTTC | CASSAHSRDSFRNEQFF
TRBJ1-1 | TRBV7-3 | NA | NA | TGTGCCAGCGGAGAGCGAGGCACTGAAGCTTTCTTT | CASGERGTEAFF
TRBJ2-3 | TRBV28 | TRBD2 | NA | TGTGCCAGCAGCGCACTAGCGGACACAGATACGCAGTATTTT | CASSALADTDTQYF
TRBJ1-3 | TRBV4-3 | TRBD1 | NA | TGCGCCAGCAGCCAATGGCCGGGACAGGGGACGGCTGGAAACACCATATATTTT | CASSQWPGQGTAGNTIYF
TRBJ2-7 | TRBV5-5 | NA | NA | TGTGCCAGCAGTGACCTGAGGGCACCCCCCTACGAGCAGTACTTC | CASSDLRAPPYEQYF
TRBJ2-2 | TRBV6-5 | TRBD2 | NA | TGTGCCAGTGATGGGGGGGCCGGGGAGCTGTTTTTT | CASDGGAGELFF
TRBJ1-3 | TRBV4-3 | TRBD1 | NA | TGCGCCAGCAGCCAGACAGGGCCTGGAAACACCATATATTTT | CASSQTGPGNTIYF
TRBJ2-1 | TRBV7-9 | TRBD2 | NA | TGTGCCAGCGAAGAACTTTCTAGCGGGAGTTATAATGAGCAGTTCTTC | CASEELSSGSYNEQFF
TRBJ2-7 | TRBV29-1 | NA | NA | TGCAGCGTTGAAACAGGGCCCGAAAAATCCTACGAGCAGTACTTC | CSVETGPEKSYEQYF
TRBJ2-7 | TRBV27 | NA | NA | TGTGCCAGCAGTTTAACGGTTGGGGGTAACTACGAGCAGTACTTC | CASSLTVGGNYEQYF
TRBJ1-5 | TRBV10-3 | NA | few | TGTGCCATCAGCGGAATTAACAATCAGCCCCAGCATTTT | CAISGINNQPQHF
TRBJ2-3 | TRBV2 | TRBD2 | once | TGTGCCAGCTGGACTAGCGGGAGGGCGGGCACAGATACGCAGTATTTT | CASWTSGRAGTDTQYF
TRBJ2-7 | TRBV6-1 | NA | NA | TGTGCCAGCAGTAACAGTTACGAGCAGTACTTC | CASSNSYEQYF
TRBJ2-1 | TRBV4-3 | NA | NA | TGCGCCAGCAGCCAAGGGATACCTTCCCTCGGTGAGCAGTTCTTC | CASSQGIPSLGEQFF
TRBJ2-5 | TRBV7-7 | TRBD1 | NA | TGTGCTAGCAGCTTAGAACAGGGGTGGCAAGAGACCCAGTACTTC | CASSLEQGWQETQYF
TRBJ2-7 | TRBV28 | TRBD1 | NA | TGTGCCACCATAGGACAGGGGGTAGGCTACGAGCAGTACTTC | CATIGQGVGYEQYF
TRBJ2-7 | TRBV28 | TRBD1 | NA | TGTGCCAGCAGTCCCGGGACAGGGGACGAGCAGTACTTC | CASSPGTGDEQYF
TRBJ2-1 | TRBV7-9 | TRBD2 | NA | TGTGCCAGCAGCTTACCCCCTAAGCGGGAGGAGGGGAGGGAGCAGTTCTTC | CASSLPPKREEGREQFF
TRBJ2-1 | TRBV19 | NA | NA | TGTGCCAGTAGTATATTAGGTCCGAAGAGCTCCTACAATGAGCAGTTCTTC | CASSILGPKSSYNEQFF
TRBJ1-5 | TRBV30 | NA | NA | TGTGCCTGGAGTCCCATCATCATGGGGGTAAGCAATCAGCCCCAGCATTTT | CAWSPIIMGVSNQPQHF
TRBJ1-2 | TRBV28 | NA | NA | TGTGCCAGCAGTCGGGACCGAACTACTAACTATGGCTACACCTTC | CASSRDRTTNYGYTF
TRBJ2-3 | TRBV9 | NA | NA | TGTGCCAGCAGCGTGGGGGTTATAGGCACAGATACGCAGTATTTT | CASSVGVIGTDTQYF
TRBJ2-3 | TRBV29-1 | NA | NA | TGCAGCGCCGTTGGGGAACCTAGCACAGATACGCAGTATTTT | CSAVGEPSTDTQYF
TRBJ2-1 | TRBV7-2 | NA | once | TGTGCCAGCAGCCCTAGCAGCACCAACTACAATGAGCAGTTCTTC | CASSPSSTNYNEQFF
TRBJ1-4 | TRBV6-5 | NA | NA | TGTGCCAGCAGTCCAACAACGATGGGGAAACTGTTTTTT | CASSPTTMGKLFF